These T cell receptor beta chains were read from a single sample in a study of CD8+ T cells in alopecia areata. Here immunoSEQ multiplex PCR was the method, and the copy in TCRdb shows in-frame clones only, minus some. The repertoire holds roughly 170,000 clones, about 60% seen once, with roughly 13% in the top ten. The source was CD8+ T cells sorted from blood, collected at week 24, from a patient treated with tofacitinib. All receptors derive from a human donor with alopecia areata. CDR3s include the opening cysteine and the closing phenylalanine or tryptophan. D genes are given only for firm matches. Where a row states a size, it is once, few, many or the class of an expanded clone; other rows omit it.

len,abundance,j_gene,d_gene,v_gene,CDR3aa,CDR3nt
15,.,TRBJ2-3,.,TRBV7-9,CASSFLQGITDTQYF,TGTGCCAGCAGCTTCTTGCAGGGAATAACAGATACGCAGTATTTT
15,.,TRBJ1-2,.,TRBV7-9,CASSLGGAGGDGYTF,TGTGCCAGCAGCTTAGGTGGTGCTGGGGGGGATGGCTACACCTTC
15,.,TRBJ2-3,TRBD2,TRBV7-8,CASSWSGGPGDTQYF,TGTGCCAGCAGCTGGAGCGGGGGCCCCGGGGATACGCAGTATTTT
16,.,TRBJ2-4,.,TRBV7-9,CASSSLEGLAKNIQYF,TGTGCCAGCAGCTCCCTTGAGGGGTTAGCCAAAAACATTCAGTACTTC
16,.,TRBJ1-1,.,TRBV13,CASSFPEGRYNTEAFF,TGTGCCAGCAGTTTCCCCGAAGGGAGGTATAACACTGAAGCTTTCTTT
14,few,TRBJ2-7,TRBD1,TRBV30,CASSGTGGSYEQYF,TGTGCCTCCTCCGGGACAGGGGGCTCCTACGAGCAGTACTTC
12,.,TRBJ2-7,TRBD1,TRBV30,CASPGQGGEQYF,TGTGCCTCCCCGGGACAGGGTGGCGAGCAGTACTTC
16,few,TRBJ1-2,.,TRBV29-1,CSVEDRGGRWAYGYTF,TGCAGCGTTGAAGATCGCGGCGGCAGGTGGGCTTATGGCTACACCTTC
16,.,TRBJ1-1,.,TRBV6-1,CASSEFGDALRTRAFF,TGTGCCAGCAGTGAATTTGGGGACGCACTCCGGACTCGAGCTTTCTTT
13,few,TRBJ2-3,.,TRBV13,CASSSRVGDTQYF,TGTGCCAGCAGCTCCAGGGTGGGAGATACGCAGTATTTT
16,few,TRBJ2-2,TRBD1,TRBV11-2,CASSWPGQARSGELFF,TGTGCCAGCAGCTGGCCGGGACAGGCTCGATCCGGGGAGCTGTTTTTT
14,few,TRBJ1-4,.,TRBV4-1,CASSQRGFDEKLFF,TGCGCCAGCAGCCAAAGGGGCTTCGATGAAAAACTGTTTTTT
17,.,TRBJ1-6,TRBD1,TRBV13,CASSLGLPAAGGSPLHF,TGTGCCAGCAGCTTAGGCCTTCCCGCGGCAGGGGGATCACCCCTCCACTTT
14,.,TRBJ1-2,TRBD1,TRBV5-1,CASSGGQGAHGYTF,TGCGCCAGCAGCGGTGGACAGGGGGCTCATGGCTACACCTTC
15,few,TRBJ2-1,.,TRBV25-1,CASSELGGLHNEQFF,TGTGCCAGCAGTGAATTGGGGGGTCTCCACAATGAGCAGTTCTTC
11,few,TRBJ2-5,.,TRBV7-9,CASSHSETQYF,TGTGCCAGCAGCCACAGCGAGACCCAGTACTTC
14,few,TRBJ2-7,.,TRBV2,CASSESLATYEQYF,TGTGCCAGCAGTGAAAGTCTAGCTACCTACGAGCAGTACTTC
14,few,TRBJ2-7,TRBD2,TRBV30,CAWANSGGSYEQYF,TGTGCCTGGGCGAACTCGGGCGGGAGCTACGAGCAGTACTTC
16,.,TRBJ1-4,.,TRBV2,CASSDSPFATNEKLFF,TGTGCCAGCAGTGACAGTCCATTCGCAACTAATGAAAAACTGTTTTTT
16,.,TRBJ2-1,TRBD2,TRBV19,CASSIAGGLSYNEQFF,TGTGCCAGTAGTATAGCGGGGGGGCTATCCTACAATGAGCAGTTCTTC
17,once,TRBJ2-5,.,TRBV4-1,CASSSPGASRFRETQYF,TGCGCCAGCAGCTCCCCCGGGGCTAGCAGATTTAGAGAGACCCAGTACTTC
15,.,TRBJ2-7,TRBD2,TRBV28,CASRIGTSGTYEQYF,TGTGCCAGCAGAATAGGGACTAGCGGAACCTACGAGCAGTACTTC
16,.,TRBJ2-3,.,TRBV4-2,CASSQEGASAGDTQYF,TGTGCCAGCAGCCAAGAGGGAGCCAGTGCTGGAGATACGCAGTATTTT
16,once,TRBJ2-1,.,TRBV9,CASSVKKGISYNEQFF,TGTGCCAGCAGCGTTAAAAAGGGGATCTCCTACAATGAGCAGTTCTTC
14,.,TRBJ1-5,.,TRBV21-1,CASSDRASNQPQHF,TGTGCCAGCAGTGACAGGGCGTCTAACCAGCCCCAGCATTTT